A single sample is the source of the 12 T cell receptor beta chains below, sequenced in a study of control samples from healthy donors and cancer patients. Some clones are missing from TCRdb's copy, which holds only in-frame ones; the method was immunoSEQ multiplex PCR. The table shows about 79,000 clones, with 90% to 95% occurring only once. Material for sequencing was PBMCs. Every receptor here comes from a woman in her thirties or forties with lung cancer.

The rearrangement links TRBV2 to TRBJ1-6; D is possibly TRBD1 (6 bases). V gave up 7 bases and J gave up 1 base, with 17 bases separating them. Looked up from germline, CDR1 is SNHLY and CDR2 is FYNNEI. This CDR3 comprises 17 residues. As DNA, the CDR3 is TGTGCCAGCACCGTAGGGGAGGGGGGTTCCTATAATTCACCCCTCCACTTT. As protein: CASTVGEGGSYNSPLHF.

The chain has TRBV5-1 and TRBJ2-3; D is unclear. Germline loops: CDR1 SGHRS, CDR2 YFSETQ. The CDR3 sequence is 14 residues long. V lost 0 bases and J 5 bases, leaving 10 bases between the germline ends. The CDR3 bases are TGCGCCAGCAGCTTGGACACATGGGGAGATACGCAGTATTTT. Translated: CASSLDTWGDTQYF. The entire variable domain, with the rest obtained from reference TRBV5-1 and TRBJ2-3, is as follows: KAGVTQTPRYLIKTRGQQVTLSCSPISGHRSVSWYQQTPGQGLQFLFEYFSETQRNKGNFPGRFSGRQFSNSRSEMNVSTLELGDSALYLCASSLDTWGDTQYFGPGTRLTVL.

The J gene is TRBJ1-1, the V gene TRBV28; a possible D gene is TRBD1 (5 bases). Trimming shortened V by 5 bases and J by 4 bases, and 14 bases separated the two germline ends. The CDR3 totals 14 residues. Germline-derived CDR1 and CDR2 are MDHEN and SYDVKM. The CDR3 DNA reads TGTGCCAGCAGTCTCAGACAGCTTCCCACTGAAGCTTTCTTT. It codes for CASSLRQLPTEAFF.

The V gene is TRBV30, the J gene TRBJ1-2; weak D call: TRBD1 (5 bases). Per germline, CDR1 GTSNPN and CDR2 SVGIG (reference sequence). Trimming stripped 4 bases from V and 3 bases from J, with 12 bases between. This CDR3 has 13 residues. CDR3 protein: CAWTRAGYYGYTF. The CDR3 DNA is TGTGCCTGGACCAGGGCCGGATACTATGGCTACACCTTC.

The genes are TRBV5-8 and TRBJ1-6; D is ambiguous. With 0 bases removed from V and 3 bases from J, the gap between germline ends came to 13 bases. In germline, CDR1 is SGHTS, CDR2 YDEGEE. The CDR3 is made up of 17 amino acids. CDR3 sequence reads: CASSLAERVYYNSPLHF. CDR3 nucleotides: TGTGCCAGCAGCTTGGCTGAGCGGGTCTACTATAATTCACCCCTCCACTTT.

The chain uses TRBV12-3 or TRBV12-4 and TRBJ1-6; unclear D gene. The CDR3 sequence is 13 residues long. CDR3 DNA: TGTGCTTCTGGGAACAGTGAGGTTCCGCCCCTCCACTTT. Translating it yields CASGNSEVPPLHF.

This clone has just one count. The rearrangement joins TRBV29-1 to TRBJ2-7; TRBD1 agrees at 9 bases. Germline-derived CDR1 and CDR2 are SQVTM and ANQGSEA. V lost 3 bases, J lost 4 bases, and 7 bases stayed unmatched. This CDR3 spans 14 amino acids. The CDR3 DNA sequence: TGCAGCGTTGACGGGGGACAGGGATCGTACGAGCAGTACTTC. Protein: CSVDGGQGSYEQYF.

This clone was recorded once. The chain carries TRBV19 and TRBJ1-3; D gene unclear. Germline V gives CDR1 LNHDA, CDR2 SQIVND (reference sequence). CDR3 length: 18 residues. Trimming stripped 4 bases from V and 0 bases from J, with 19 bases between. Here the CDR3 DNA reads TGTGCCAGTAGTACGGCCTTCTTACTAGGCATCTCTGGAAACACCATATATTTT. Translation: CASSTAFLLGISGNTIYF. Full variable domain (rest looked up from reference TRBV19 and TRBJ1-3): DGGITQSPKYLFRKEGQNVTLSCEQNLNHDAMYWYRQDPGQGLRLIYYSQIVNDFQKGDIAEGYSVSREKKESFPLTVTSAQKNPTAFYLCASSTAFLLGISGNTIYFGEGSWLTVV.

The CDR3 DNA reads as TGTGCCAGCCAAGGACAGGGCTACACTGAAGCTTTCTTT. It codes for CASQGQGYTEAFF. The J gene is TRBJ1-1, the V gene TRBV19, with TRBD1 identical over 8 bases. Germline-derived CDR1 and CDR2 are LNHDA and SQIVND (reference sequence). This CDR3 region has 13 residues. J gave up 3 bases and V 9 bases, and 6 bases lay outside the gene matches.

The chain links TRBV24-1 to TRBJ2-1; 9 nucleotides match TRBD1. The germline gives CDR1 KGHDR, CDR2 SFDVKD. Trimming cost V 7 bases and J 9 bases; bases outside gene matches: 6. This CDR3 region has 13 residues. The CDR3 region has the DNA TGTGCCACCAGCGGGACAGGGTGGGTTGAGCAGTTCTTC. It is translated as CATSGTGWVEQFF.

The CDR3 region is CAPASAGGTEAFF. Written as DNA, the CDR3 is TGTGCCCCAGCGTCGGCAGGGGGCACTGAAGCTTTCTTT. The J gene is TRBJ1-1, the V gene TRBV2, with 7 bases that match TRBD1. This CDR3 is built from 13 residues. Germline-derived CDR1 and CDR2 are SNHLY and FYNNEI. The junction had 10 bases not matched to a gene; V was cut back by 11 bases and J by 4 bases.

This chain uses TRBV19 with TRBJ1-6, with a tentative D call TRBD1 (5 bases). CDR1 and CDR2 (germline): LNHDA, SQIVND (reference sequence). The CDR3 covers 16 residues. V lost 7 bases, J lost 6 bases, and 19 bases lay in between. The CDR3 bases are TGTGCCAGTACCTGGGGGGTCTCACGCGTTAATTCACCCCTCCACTTT. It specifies CASTWGVSRVNSPLHF.